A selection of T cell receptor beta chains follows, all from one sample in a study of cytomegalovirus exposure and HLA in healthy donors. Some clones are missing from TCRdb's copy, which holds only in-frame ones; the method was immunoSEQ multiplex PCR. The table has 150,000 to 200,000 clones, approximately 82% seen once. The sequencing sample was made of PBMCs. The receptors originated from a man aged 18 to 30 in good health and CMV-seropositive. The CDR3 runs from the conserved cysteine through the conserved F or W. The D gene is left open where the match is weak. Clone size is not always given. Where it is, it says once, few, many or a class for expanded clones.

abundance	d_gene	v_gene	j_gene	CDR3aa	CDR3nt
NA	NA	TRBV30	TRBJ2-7	CAWSVSTGYEQYF	TGTGCCTGGAGTGTTAGTACAGGGTACGAGCAGTACTTC
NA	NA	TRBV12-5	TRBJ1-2	CASAMDGVYGYTF	TGTGCTAGTGCCATGGACGGGGTTTATGGCTACACCTTC
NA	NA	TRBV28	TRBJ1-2	CASSSPPRFGVGYTF	TGTGCCAGCAGTTCCCCACCCAGGTTCGGGGTTGGCTACACCTTC
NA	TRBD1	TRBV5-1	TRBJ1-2	CASSLLGGGYGYTF	TGCGCCAGCAGCTTGTTAGGGGGCGGCTATGGCTACACCTTC
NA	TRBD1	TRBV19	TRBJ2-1	CASSTTGGRNEQFF	TGTGCCAGTAGTACGACAGGGGGACGCAATGAGCAGTTCTTC
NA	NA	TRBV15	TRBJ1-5	CATSRDKEAPQHF	TGTGCCACCAGCAGAGATAAGGAGGCGCCCCAGCATTTT
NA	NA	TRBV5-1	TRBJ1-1	CASSLAPGGVNTEAFF	TGCGCCAGCAGCTTGGCCCCTGGAGGGGTGAACACTGAAGCTTTCTTT
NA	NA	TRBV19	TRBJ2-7	CASSADRFYEQYF	TGTGCCAGTAGTGCGGACAGATTCTACGAGCAGTACTTC
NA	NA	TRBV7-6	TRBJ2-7	CASRPGSSYEQYF	TGTGCCAGCAGACCAGGGTCCTCCTACGAGCAGTACTTC
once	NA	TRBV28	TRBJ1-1	CASSLPGQPNTEAFF	TGTGCCAGCAGTTTACCCGGACAGCCAAACACTGAAGCTTTCTTT
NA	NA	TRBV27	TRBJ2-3	CASMSGERTDTQYF	TGTGCCAGCATGTCCGGGGAACGCACAGATACGCAGTATTTT
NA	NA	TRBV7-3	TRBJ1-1	CASSLTRGGVVTEAFF	TGTGCCAGCAGCTTAACGCGGGGCGGGGTGGTGACTGAAGCTTTCTTT
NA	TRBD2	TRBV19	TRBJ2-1	CASSMGRGELYNEQFF	TGTGCCAGTAGTATGGGTCGGGGGGAGCTCTACAATGAGCAGTTCTTC
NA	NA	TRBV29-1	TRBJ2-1	CSVGKTSNWLDEQFF	TGCAGCGTTGGGAAGACATCCAATTGGCTCGATGAGCAGTTCTTC
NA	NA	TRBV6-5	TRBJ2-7	CASSILQGIDEQYF	TGTGCCAGCAGTATTTTACAGGGTATCGACGAGCAGTACTTC
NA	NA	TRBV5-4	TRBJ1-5	CASSLVLPVDSLASNQPQHF	TGTGCCAGCAGCTTGGTCCTCCCAGTGGACAGCCTAGCAAGCAATCAGCCCCAGCATTTT
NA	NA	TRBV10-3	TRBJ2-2	CAISVRSETTDTGELFF	TGTGCCATCAGTGTAAGATCGGAGACCACCGACACCGGGGAGCTGTTTTTT
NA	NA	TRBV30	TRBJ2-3	CAWSLTTSFGTDTQYF	TGTGCCTGGAGTCTAACTACCAGCTTCGGCACAGATACGCAGTATTTT
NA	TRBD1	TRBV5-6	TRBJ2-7	CASSLSAGTGGHEQYF	TGTGCCAGCAGCCTGTCGGCCGGGACAGGGGGCCACGAGCAGTACTTC
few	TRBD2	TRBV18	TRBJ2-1	CASSLRTSGDEQFF	TGTGCCAGCTCACTCCGGACTAGCGGGGATGAGCAGTTCTTC
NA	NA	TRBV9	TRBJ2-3	CASSPRPLGDTQYF	TGTGCCAGCAGCCCCAGGCCCCTTGGGGATACGCAGTATTTT
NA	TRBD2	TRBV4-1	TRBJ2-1	CASSPRSGGRELDNEQFF	TGCGCCAGCAGCCCTCGGTCGGGCGGGAGGGAGTTGGACAATGAGCAGTTCTTC
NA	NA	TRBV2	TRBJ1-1	CASSGEQGSCGAFF	TGTGCCAGCAGCGGGGAACAGGGAAGCTGTGGAGCTTTCTTT
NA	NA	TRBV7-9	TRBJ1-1	CASSTPRGVTEAFF	TGTGCCAGCAGCACGCCCCGGGGGGTCACTGAAGCTTTCTTT
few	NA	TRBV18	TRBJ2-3	CASSRQTGSTDTQYF	TGTGCCAGCTCACGGCAAACAGGGTCCACAGATACGCAGTATTTT
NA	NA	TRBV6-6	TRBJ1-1	CASISRGFLTEAFF	TGTGCCAGCATCTCCCGGGGTTTCCTTACTGAAGCTTTCTTT
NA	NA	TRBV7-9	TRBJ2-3	CASSHRETRDTQYF	TGTGCCAGCAGCCACAGGGAAACGCGCGATACGCAGTATTTT
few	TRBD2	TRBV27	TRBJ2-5	CASRASGRSLETQYF	TGTGCCAGCAGGGCTAGCGGGAGGTCCCTGGAGACCCAGTACTTC
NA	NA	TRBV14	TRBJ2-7	CASSPSRRVVGYEQYF	TGTGCCAGCAGCCCCTCCCGGAGAGTCGTAGGTTACGAGCAGTACTTC
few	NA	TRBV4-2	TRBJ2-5	CASSQQGKQETQYF	TGTGCCAGCAGCCAGCAGGGAAAACAAGAGACCCAGTACTTC
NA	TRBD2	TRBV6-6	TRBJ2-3	CASSYVAGETDTQYF	TGTGCCAGCAGTTACGTGGCGGGAGAGACAGATACGCAGTATTTT
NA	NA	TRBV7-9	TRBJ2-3	CASSLSQLGTDTQYF	TGTGCCAGCAGCTTATCCCAACTCGGCACAGATACGCAGTATTTT
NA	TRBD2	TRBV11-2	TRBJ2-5	CASRPVSGKREQYF	TGTGCCAGCAGACCAGTTAGCGGGAAAAGAGAGCAGTACTTC
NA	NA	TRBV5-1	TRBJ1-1	CASSLGHNRANTEAFF	TGCGCCAGCAGCTTGGGTCACAACAGGGCGAACACTGAAGCTTTCTTT
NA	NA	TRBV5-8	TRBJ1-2	CASSLGSEGYTF	TGTGCCAGCAGCTTGGGTTCTGAGGGCTACACCTTC
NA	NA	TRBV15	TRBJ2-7	CATSRDRSRQGGYEQYF	TGTGCCACCAGCAGAGATCGCTCCCGCCAGGGGGGCTACGAGCAGTACTTC
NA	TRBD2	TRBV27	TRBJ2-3	CASSYGASGYTDTQYF	TGTGCCAGCAGTTATGGGGCTAGCGGATACACAGATACGCAGTATTTT
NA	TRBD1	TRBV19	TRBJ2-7	CASRNRDSFSYEQYF	TGTGCCAGTAGGAACCGGGACAGCTTTTCCTACGAGCAGTACTTC
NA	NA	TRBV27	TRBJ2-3	CASRTQGIVPDTQYF	TGTGCCAGCAGGACTCAGGGGATCGTCCCAGATACGCAGTATTTT
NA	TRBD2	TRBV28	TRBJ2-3	CASSPPPGTSGTDSTDTQYF	TGTGCCAGCAGCCCACCACCCGGGACTAGCGGGACCGATAGCACAGATACGCAGTATTTT
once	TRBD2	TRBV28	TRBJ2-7	CASSLPPSAGGRYEQYF	TGTGCCAGCAGTTTACCTCCCAGTGCGGGAGGAAGGTACGAGCAGTACTTC
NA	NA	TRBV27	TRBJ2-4	CASSLSGVSKNIQYF	TGTGCCAGCAGTCTTTCGGGAGTATCCAAAAACATTCAGTACTTC
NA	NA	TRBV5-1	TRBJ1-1	CASSLSGGNTEAFF	TGCGCCAGCAGCTTGAGCGGGGGGAACACTGAAGCTTTCTTT
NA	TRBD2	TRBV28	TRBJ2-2	CASIRLAGGYAPGELFF	TGTGCCAGCATTAGACTAGCGGGAGGATATGCGCCCGGGGAGCTGTTTTTT
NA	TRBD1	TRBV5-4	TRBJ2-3	CASSPRDRASDTQYF	TGTGCCAGCAGCCCCCGGGACAGGGCTTCGGATACGCAGTATTTT
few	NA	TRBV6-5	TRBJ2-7	CASSYVRATGEQYF	TGTGCCAGCAGTTATGTCAGGGCGACGGGCGAGCAGTACTTC
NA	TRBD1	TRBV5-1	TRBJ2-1	CASSFGDRGAYNEQFF	TGCGCCAGCAGCTTCGGAGACAGGGGGGCCTACAATGAGCAGTTCTTC
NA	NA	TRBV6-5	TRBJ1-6	CASSLRGRNSPLHF	TGTGCCAGCAGTTTGCGGGGTCGAAACTCACCCCTCCACTTT
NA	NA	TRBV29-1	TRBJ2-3	CSVDPAGDTQYF	TGCAGCGTTGACCCCGCCGGAGATACGCAGTATTTT
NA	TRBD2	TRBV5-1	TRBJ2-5	CASSSGTGTGGQETQYF	TGCGCCAGCAGCTCCGGGACTGGAACGGGGGGGCAAGAGACCCAGTACTTC